Listed here is a single TCR beta chain. The CDR3 is 15 amino acids. Trimming cost V 8 bases and J 6 bases, with 20 bases left between them. The germline V gene encodes CDR1 MNHNS and CDR2 SASEGT. This sample is part of a study of shared clonotypes between healthy human individuals. Profiling relied on immunoSEQ multiplex PCR, and the TCRdb table lists in-frame clones only, not all of them. The sample consists of over a million clones, around three quarters of them appearing once. The chain has TRBV6-1 and TRBJ1-5; a possible D gene is TRBD1 (6 bases). Input material: memory CD4+ T cells from PBMCs. Subset meaning: CD45RA-negative fraction. The clonotype comes from a man aged 18 to 30 in good health. Some clones in this sample may be carry-over from other donors' samples. CDR3 region: CASQEGRGMSQPQHF. CDR3 nucleotides: TGTGCCAGCCAAGAGGGCAGGGGTATGAGTCAGCCCCAGCATTTT.